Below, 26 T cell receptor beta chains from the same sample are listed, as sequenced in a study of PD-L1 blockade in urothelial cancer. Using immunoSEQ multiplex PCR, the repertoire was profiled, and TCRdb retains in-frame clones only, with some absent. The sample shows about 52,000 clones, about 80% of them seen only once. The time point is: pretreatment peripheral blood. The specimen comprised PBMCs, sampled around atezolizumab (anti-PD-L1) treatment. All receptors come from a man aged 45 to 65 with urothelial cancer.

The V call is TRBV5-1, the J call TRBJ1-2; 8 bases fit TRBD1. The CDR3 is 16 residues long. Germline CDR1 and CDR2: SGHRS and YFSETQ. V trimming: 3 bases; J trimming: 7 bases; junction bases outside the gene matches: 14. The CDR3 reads CASSSPNTGGLGGYTF. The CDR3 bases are TGCGCCAGCAGCTCCCCCAACACAGGGGGTTTGGGTGGCTACACCTTC.

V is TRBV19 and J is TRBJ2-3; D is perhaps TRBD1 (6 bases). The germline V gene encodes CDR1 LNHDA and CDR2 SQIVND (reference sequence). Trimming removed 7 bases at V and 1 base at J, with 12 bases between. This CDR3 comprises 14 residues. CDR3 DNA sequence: TGTGCCAGTAAGCAGGGGTTGGGCACAGATACGCAGTATTTT. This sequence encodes CASKQGLGTDTQYF.

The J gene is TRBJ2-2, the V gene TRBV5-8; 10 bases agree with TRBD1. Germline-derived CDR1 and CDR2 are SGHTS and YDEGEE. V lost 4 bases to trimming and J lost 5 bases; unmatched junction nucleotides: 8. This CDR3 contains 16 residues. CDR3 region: CASSLRQGAGTGELFF. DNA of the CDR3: TGTGCCAGCAGCCTAAGACAGGGGGCGGGAACCGGGGAGCTGTTTTTT.

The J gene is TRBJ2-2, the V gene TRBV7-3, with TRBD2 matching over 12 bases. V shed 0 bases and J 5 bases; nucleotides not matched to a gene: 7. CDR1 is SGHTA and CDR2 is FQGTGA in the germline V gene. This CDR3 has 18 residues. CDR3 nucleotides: TGTGCCAGCAGCTTAACGGTCCCGACTAGCGGGGGTACCGGGGAGCTGTTTTTT. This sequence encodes CASSLTVPTSGGTGELFF.

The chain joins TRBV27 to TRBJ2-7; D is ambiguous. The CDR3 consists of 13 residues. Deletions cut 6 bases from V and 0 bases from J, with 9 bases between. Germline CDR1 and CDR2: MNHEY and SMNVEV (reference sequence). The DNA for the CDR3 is TGTGCCAGCAGCCTCCCAGGCTCCTACGAGCAGTACTTC. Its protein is CASSLPGSYEQYF.

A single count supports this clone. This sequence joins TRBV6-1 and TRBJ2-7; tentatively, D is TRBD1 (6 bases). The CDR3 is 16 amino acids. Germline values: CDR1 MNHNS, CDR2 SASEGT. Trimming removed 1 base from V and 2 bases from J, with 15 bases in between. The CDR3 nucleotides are TGTGCCAGCAGTGAAGTCGGTCAGGGGCCCCCCTACGAGCAGTACTTC. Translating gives CASSEVGQGPPYEQYF.

CDR3 sequence reads: CASSLLAGRTDTQYF. CDR3 sequence (DNA): TGTGCCAGCAGCCTACTAGCGGGCCGCACAGATACGCAGTATTTT. The gene calls are TRBV14 and TRBJ2-3; 9 bases are a match to TRBD2. CDR3 length: 15 amino acids. The V gene's germline CDR1 is SGHDN and CDR2 FVKESK. The J segment lost 1 base and the V segment lost 4 bases, leaving 3 bases of the junction unmatched.

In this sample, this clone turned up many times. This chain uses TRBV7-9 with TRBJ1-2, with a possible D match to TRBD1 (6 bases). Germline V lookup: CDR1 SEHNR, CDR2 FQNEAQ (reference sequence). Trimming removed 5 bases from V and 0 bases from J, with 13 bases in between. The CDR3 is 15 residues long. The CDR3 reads CASSPDRITNYGYTF. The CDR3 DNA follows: TGTGCCAGCAGCCCCGACAGGATTACTAACTATGGCTACACCTTC.

The DNA of the CDR3 is TGTGCCAGCAGCTTAGAGTTAGGAGGGAGAAATGAGCAGTTCTTC. It encodes CASSLELGGRNEQFF. The chain uses TRBV7-2 and TRBJ2-1; D perhaps matches TRBD2 (6 bases). Trimming left V 1 base short and J 7 bases short, with 14 bases between. The CDR3 contains 15 residues. CDR1 SGHTA and CDR2 FQGNSA come from the germline V gene.

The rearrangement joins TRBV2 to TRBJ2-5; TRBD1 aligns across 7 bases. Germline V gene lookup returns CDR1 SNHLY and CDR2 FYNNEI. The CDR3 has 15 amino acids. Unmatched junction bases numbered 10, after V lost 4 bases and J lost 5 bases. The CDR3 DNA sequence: TGTGCCAGCAGTGCAACAGGGGTAGTGGGGGAGACCCAGTACTTC. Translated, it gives CASSATGVVGETQYF.

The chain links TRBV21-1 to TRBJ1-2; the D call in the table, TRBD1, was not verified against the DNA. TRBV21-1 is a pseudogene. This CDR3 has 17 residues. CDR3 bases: TGTGCCAGCAGCGCGCGGACCGGAAAAGACAGGGCAGGAGGCTACACCTTC. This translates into CASSARTGKDRAGGYTF.

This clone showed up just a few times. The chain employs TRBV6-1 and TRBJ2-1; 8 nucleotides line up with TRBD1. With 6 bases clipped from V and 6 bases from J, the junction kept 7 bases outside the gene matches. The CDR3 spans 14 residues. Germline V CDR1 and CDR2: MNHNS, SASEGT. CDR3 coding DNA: TGTGCCAGCAGCCCGGACAGGGTCAGCAATGAGCAGTTCTTC. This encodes CASSPDRVSNEQFF.

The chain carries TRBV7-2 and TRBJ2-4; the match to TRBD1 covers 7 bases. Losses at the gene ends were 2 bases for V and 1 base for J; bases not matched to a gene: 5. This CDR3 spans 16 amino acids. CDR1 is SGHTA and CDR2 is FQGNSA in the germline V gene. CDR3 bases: TGTGCCAGCAGCTTAAACAGGGGAACGGCCAAAAACATTCAGTACTTC. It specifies CASSLNRGTAKNIQYF.

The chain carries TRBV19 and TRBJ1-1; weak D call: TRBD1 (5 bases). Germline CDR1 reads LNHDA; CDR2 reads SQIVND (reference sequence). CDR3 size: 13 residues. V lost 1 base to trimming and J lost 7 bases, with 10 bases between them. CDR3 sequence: CASSIARDYEAFF. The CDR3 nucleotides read TGTGCCAGTAGTATAGCCAGGGATTATGAAGCTTTCTTT. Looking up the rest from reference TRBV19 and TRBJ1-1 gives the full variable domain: DGGITQSPKYLFRKEGQNVTLSCEQNLNHDAMYWYRQDPGQGLRLIYYSQIVNDFQKGDIAEGYSVSREKKESFPLTVTSAQKNPTAFYLCASSIARDYEAFFGQGTRLTVV.

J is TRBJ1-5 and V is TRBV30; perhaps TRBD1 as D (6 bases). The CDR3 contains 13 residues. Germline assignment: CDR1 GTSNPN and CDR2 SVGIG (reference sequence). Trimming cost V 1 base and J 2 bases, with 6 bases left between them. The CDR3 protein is CAWSEGGNQPQHF. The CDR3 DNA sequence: TGTGCCTGGAGTGAGGGGGGCAATCAGCCCCAGCATTTT.

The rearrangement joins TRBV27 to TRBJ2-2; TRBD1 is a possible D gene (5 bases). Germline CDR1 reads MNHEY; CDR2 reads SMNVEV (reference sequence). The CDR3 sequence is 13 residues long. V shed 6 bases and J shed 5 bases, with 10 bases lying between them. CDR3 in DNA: TGTGCCAGCAGGGGGCTGGGGACCGGGGAGCTGTTTTTT. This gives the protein CASRGLGTGELFF.

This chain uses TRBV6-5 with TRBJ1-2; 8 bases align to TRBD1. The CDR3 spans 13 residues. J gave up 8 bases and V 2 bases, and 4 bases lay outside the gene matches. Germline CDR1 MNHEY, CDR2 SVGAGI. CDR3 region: CASSYGQGGGYTF. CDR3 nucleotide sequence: TGTGCCAGCAGTTACGGACAGGGTGGCGGCTACACCTTC.

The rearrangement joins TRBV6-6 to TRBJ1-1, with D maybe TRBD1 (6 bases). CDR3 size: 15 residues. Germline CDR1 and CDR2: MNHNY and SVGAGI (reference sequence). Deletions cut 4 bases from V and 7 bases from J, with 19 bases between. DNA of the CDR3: TGTGCCAGCAGTTCTCCTAGGGGGGGGGACTATGAAGCTTTCTTT. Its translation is CASSSPRGGDYEAFF.

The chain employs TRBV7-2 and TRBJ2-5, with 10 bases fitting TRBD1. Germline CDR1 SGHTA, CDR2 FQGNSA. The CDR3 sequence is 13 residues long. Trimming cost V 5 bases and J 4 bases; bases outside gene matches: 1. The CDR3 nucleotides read TGTGCCAGCAGCAGGACAGGGGGAGAGACCCAGTACTTC. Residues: CASSRTGGETQYF.

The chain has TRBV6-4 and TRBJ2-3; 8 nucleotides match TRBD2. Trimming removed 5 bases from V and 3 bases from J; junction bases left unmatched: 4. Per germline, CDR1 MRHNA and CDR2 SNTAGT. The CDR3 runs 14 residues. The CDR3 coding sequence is TGTGCCAGCAGTCCAACGGGGGGGACAGATACGCAGTATTTT. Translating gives CASSPTGGTDTQYF.

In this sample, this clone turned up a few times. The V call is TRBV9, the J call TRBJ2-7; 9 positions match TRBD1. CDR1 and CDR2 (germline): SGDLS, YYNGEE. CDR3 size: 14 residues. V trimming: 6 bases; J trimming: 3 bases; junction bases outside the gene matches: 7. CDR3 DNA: TGTGCCAGCACCCTAGGGACAGGGAGCTACGAGCAGTACTTC. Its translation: CASTLGTGSYEQYF.

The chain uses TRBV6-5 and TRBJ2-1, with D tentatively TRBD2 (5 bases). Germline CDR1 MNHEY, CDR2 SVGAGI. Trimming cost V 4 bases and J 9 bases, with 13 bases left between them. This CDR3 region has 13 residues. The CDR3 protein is CASSSGLLGEQFF. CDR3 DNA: TGTGCCAGCAGTTCCGGACTTTTGGGTGAGCAGTTCTTC.

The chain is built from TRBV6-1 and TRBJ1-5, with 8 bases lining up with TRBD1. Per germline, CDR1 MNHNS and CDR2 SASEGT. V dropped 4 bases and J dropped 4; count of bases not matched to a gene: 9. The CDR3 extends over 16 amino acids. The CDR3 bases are TGTGCCAGCAGTGGTGCTATCAGGGGGCGGAATCAGCCCCAGCATTTT. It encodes CASSGAIRGRNQPQHF.

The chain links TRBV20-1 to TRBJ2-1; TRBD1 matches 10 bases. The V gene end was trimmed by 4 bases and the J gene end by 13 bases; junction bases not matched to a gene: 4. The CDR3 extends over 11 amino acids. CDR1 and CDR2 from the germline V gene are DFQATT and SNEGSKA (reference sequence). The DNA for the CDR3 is TGCAGTGCTACCAAGACAGGGGGCCAGTTCTTC. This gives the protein CSATKTGGQFF.

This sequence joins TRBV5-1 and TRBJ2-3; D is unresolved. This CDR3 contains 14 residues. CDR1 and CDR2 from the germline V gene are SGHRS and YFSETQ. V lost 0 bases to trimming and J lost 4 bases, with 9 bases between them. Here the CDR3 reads CASSLVPFADTQYF. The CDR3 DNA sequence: TGCGCCAGCAGCTTGGTTCCCTTCGCAGATACGCAGTATTTT.

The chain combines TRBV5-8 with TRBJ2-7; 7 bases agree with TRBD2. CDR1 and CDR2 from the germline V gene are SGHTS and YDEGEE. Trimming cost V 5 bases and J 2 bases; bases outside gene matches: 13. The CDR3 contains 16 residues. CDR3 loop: CASSLTPGGYPYEQYF. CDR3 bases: TGTGCCAGCAGTTTAACCCCCGGGGGGTACCCCTACGAGCAGTACTTC.